This entry features one T cell receptor beta chain sequence. Its antigen is not known. Sequencing was performed with immunoSEQ multiplex PCR; in TCRdb, only in-frame clones are kept and a portion is missing. The sample includes about 1,800,000 clones, about 95% of them seen just once. This sample was taken from a study of shared clonotypes between healthy human individuals. Looking at the study overall: Each donor had three CD4 naive, three CD4 memory, two CD8 naive and one CD8 memory plate. Points from the study as a whole: Generation probabilities of non-shared clonotypes were lower (relative to those shared by all four donors).

Per germline, CDR1 SGHKS and CDR2 YYEKEE (reference sequence). Trimming removed 4 bases from V and 2 bases from J; junction bases left unmatched: 5. This CDR3 comprises 15 residues. It was CD45RO-negative cells, positively selected for CCR7, that made up naive CD8 cells, with terminally differentiated effector memory CD45RA+ cells excluded. V gene TRBV5-5 combines with J gene TRBJ2-1; 8 nucleotides match TRBD2. The origin of this receptor is a man in his late teens or twenties in good health. The sample taken for sequencing was naive CD8+ T cells sorted from blood. CDR3 sequence (DNA): TGTGCCAGCAGCATCCCGGGACTAGCCTACAATGAGCAGTTCTTC. Protein product: CASSIPGLAYNEQFF.